This T cell receptor beta chain was obtained from a study of STAT5B mutations in CD4+ large granular lymphocyte leukemia. Whole-study findings and limits: Patient CD4-sorted repertoires looked more clonal than healthy CD4+ repertoires, even without putative leukemic clones.

As regards this clone: What it recognizes is unknown.

Using immunoSEQ multiplex PCR, the repertoire was profiled, and TCRdb retains in-frame clones only, with some absent. The sample carries about 30,000 clones, around 90% recorded once. The sample was CD4+ T cells from blood buffy coats. The source is a human donor in good health.

Written as DNA, the CDR3 is TGTGCCAGCACAACTAGCGGGAGGTACAATGAGCAGTTCTTC. Translating gives CASTTSGRYNEQFF. This chain connects TRBV2 to TRBJ2-1; 12 nucleotides agree with TRBD2. Trimming at V came to 7 bases and at J to 4 bases, leaving 2 bases not matched to a gene. This CDR3 spans 14 amino acids. Germline CDR1 is SNHLY and CDR2 is FYNNEI.